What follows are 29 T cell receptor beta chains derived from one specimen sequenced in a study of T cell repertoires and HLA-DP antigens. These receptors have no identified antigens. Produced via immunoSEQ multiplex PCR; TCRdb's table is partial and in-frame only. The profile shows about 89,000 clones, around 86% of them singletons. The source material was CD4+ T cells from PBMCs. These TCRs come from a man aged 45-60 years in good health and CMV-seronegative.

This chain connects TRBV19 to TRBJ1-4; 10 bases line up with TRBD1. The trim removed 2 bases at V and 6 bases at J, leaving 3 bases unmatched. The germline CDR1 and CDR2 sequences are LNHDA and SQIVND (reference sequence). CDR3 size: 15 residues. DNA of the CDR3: TGTGCCAGTAGTATAACTGGGACAGGGGATGAAAAACTGTTTTTT. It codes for CASSITGTGDEKLFF.

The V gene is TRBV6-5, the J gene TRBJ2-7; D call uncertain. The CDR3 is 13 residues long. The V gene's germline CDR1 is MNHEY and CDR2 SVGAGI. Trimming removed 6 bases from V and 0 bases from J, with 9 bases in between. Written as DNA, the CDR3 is TGTGCCAGCAGCAGAGGTTTCTCCTACGAGCAGTACTTC. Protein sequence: CASSRGFSYEQYF.

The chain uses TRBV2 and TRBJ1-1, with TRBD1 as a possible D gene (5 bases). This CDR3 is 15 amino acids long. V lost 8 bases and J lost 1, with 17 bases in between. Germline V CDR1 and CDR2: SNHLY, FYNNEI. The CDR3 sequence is CASGRDRAKNTEAFF. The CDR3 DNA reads TGTGCCAGCGGTAGAGACAGAGCTAAGAACACTGAAGCTTTCTTT. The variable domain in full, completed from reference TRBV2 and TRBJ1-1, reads EPEVTQTPSHQVTQMGQEVILRCVPISNHLYFYWYRQILGQKVEFLVSFYNNEISEKSEIFDDQFSVERPDGSNFTLKIRSTKLEDSAMYFCASGRDRAKNTEAFFGQGTRLTVV.

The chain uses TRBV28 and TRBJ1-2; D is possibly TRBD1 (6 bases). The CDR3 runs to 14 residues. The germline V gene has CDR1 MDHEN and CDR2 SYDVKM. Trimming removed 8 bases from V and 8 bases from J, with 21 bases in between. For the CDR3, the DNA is TGTGCCAGCCATTACTCTCAGGGGCTTCGGGGCTACACCTTC. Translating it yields CASHYSQGLRGYTF.

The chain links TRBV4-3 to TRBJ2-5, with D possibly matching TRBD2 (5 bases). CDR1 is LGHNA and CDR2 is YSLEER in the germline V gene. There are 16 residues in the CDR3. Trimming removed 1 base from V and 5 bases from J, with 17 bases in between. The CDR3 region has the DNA TGCGCCAGCAGCCAAGCGAGGACCTCTGGGGAGGAGACCCAGTACTTC. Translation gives CASSQARTSGEETQYF.

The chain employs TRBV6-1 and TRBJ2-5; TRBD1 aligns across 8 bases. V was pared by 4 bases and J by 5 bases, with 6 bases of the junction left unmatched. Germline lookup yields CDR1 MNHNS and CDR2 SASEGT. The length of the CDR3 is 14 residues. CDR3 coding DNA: TGTGCCAGCAGTGCGCGACAGGGGTGGGAGACCCAGTACTTC. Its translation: CASSARQGWETQYF.

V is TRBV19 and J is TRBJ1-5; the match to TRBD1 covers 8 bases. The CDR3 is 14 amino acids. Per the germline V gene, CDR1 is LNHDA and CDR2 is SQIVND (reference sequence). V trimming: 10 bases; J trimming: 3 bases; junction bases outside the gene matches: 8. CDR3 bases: TGTGCCACATCGATCAGGGGGCCCAATCAGCCCCAGCATTTT. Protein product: CATSIRGPNQPQHF. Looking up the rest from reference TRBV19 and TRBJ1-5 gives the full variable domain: DGGITQSPKYLFRKEGQNVTLSCEQNLNHDAMYWYRQDPGQGLRLIYYSQIVNDFQKGDIAEGYSVSREKKESFPLTVTSAQKNPTAFYLCATSIRGPNQPQHFGDGTRLSIL.

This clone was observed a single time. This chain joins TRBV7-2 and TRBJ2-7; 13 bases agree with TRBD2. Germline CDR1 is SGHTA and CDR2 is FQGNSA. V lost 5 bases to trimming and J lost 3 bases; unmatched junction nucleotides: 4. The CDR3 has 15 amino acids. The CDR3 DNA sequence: TGTGCCAGCAGCAGAGGGACTAGCGGGAACTACGAGCAGTACTTC. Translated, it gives CASSRGTSGNYEQYF.

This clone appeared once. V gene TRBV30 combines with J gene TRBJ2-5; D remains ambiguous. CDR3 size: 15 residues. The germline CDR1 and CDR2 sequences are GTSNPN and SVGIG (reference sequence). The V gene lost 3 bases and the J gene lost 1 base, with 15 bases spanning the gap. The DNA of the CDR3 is TGTGCCTGGAGCGGCCCCCCCAATTCCCAAGAGACCCAGTACTTC. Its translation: CAWSGPPNSQETQYF. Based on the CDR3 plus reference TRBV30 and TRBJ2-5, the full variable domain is SQTIHQWPATLVQPVGSPLSLECTVEGTSNPNLYWYRQAAGRGLQLLFYSVGIGQISSEVPQNLSASRPQDRQFILSSKKLLLSDSGFYLCAWSGPPNSQETQYFGPGTRLLVL.

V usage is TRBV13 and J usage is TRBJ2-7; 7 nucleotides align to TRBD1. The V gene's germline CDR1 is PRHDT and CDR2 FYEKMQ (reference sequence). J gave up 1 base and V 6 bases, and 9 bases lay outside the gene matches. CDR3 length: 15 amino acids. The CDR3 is CASSPRRQGSYEQYF. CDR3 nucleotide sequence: TGTGCCAGCAGTCCTCGAAGACAGGGATCCTACGAGCAGTACTTC.

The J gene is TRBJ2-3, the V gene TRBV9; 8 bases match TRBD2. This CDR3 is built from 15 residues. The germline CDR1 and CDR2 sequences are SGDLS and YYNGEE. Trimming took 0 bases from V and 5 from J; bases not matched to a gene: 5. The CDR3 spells CASSVVGTRGDTQYF. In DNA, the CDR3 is TGTGCCAGCAGCGTAGTAGGGACTAGAGGAGATACGCAGTATTTT.

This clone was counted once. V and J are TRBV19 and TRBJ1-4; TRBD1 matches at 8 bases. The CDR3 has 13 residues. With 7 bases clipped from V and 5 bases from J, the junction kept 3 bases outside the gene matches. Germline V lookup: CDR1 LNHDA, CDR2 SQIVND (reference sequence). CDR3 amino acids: CASNDRGNEKLFF. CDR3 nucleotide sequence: TGTGCCAGTAACGACAGGGGAAATGAAAAACTGTTTTTT.

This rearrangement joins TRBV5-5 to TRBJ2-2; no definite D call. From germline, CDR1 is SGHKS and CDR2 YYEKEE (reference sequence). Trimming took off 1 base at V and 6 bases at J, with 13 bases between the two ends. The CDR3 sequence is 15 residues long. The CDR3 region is CASSLTARAAGELFF. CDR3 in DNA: TGTGCCAGCAGCTTGACGGCAAGGGCCGCCGGGGAGCTGTTTTTT.

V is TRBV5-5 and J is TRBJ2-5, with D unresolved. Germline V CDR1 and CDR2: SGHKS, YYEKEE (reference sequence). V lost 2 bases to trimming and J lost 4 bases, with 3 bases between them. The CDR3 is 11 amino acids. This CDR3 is CASSFSETQYF. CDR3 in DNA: TGTGCCAGCAGCTTTTCAGAGACCCAGTACTTC. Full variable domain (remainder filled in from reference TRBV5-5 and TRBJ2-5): DAGVTQSPTHLIKTRGQQVTLRCSPISGHKSVSWYQQVLGQGPQFIFQYYEKEERGRGNFPDRFSARQFPNYSSELNVNALLLGDSALYLCASSFSETQYFGPGTRLLVL.

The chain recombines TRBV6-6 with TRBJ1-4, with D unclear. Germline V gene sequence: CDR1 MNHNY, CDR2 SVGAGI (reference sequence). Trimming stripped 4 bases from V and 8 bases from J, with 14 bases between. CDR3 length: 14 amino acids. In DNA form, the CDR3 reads TGTGCCAGCAGTTTGGACCAGGTCGGGGAAAAACTGTTTTTT. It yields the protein CASSLDQVGEKLFF.

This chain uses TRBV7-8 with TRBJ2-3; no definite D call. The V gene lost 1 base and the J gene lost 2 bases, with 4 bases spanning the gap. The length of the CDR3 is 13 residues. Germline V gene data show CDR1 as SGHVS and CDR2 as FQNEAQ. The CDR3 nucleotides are TGTGCCAGCAGCTTAGTGTTCACAGATACGCAGTATTTT. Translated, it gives CASSLVFTDTQYF.

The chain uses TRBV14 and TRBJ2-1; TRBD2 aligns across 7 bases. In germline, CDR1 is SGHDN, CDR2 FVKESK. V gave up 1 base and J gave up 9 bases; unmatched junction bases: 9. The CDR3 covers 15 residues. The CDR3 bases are TGTGCCAGCAGCCAAGCGCCAGCGGGACGGGGTGAGCAGTTCTTC. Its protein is CASSQAPAGRGEQFF.

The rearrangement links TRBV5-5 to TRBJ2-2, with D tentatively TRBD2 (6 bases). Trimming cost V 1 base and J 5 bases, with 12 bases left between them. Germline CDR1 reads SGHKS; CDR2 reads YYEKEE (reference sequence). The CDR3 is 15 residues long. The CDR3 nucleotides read TGTGCCAGCAGCTTGATAGGGCGGGATACCGGGGAGCTGTTTTTT. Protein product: CASSLIGRDTGELFF.

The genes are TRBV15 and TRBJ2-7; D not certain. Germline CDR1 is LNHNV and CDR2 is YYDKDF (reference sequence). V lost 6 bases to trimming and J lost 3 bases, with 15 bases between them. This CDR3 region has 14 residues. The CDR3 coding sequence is TGTGCCACCAGGATGACGTACAACGGCTACGAGCAGTACTTC. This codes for CATRMTYNGYEQYF.

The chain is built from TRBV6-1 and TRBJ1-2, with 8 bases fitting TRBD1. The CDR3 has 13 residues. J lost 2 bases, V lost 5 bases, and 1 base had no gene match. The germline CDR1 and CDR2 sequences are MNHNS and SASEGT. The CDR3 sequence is CASSWTGNYGYTF. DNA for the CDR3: TGTGCCAGCAGTTGGACAGGGAACTATGGCTACACCTTC.

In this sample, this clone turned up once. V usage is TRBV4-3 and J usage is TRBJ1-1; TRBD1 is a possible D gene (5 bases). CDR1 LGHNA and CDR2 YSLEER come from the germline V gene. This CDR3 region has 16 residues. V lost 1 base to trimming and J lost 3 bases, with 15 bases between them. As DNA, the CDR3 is TGCGCCAGCAGCCAAGGGGGGGGATTAGGGGACACTGAAGCTTTCTTT. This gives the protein CASSQGGGLGDTEAFF.

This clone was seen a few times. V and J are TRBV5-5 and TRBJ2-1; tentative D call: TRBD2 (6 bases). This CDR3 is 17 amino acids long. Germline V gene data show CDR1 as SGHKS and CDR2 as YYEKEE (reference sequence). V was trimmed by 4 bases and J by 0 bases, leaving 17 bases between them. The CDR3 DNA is TGTGCCAGCAGCACGCGGGTGGACGGGAGCTCCTACAATGAGCAGTTCTTC. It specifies CASSTRVDGSSYNEQFF.

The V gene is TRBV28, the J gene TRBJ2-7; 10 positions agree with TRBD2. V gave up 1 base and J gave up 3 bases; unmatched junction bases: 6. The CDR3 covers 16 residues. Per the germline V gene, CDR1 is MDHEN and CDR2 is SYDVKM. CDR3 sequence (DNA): TGTGCCAGCAGTTTATTTGTCGCTAGCGGGAGCTACGAGCAGTACTTC. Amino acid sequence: CASSLFVASGSYEQYF.

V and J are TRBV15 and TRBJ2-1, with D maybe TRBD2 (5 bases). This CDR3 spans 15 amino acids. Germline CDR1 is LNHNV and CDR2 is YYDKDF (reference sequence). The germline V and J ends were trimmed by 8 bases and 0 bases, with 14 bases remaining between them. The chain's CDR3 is CATGSGRSSYNEQFF. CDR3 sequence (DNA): TGTGCCACCGGGTCGGGAAGGAGCTCCTACAATGAGCAGTTCTTC.

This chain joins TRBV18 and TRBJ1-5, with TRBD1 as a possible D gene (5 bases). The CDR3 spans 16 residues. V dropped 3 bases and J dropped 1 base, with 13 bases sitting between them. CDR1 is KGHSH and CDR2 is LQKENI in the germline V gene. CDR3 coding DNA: TGTGCCAGCTCACCGGAACCGACAGTAAGCAATCAGCCCCAGCATTTT. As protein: CASSPEPTVSNQPQHF.

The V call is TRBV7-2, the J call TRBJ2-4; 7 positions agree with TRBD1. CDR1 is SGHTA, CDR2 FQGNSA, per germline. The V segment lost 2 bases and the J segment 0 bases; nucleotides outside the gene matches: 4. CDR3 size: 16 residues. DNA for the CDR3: TGTGCCAGCAGCTTAAGAGGGGGCCGAGCCAAAAACATTCAGTACTTC. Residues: CASSLRGGRAKNIQYF. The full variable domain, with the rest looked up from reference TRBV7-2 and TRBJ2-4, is GAGVSQSPSNKVTEKGKDVELRCDPISGHTALYWYRQSLGQGLEFLIYFQGNSAPDKSGLPSDRFSAERTGGSVSTLTIQRTQQEDSAVYLCASSLRGGRAKNIQYFGAGTRLSVL.

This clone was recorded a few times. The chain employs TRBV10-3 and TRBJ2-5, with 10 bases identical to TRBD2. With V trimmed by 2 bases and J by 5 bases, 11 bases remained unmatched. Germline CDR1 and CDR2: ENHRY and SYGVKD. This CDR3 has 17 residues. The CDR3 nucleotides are TGTGCCATCAGTGAGGGGGGGGTTAGCGGGAGGACGGAGACCCAGTACTTC. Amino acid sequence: CAISEGGVSGRTETQYF.

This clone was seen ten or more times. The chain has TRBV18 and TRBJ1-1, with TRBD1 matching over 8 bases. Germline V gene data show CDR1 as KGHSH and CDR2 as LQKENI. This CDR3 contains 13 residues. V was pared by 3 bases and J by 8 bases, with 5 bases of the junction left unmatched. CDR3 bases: TGTGCCAGCTCACCCGGACAGGGTATAGAAGCTTTCTTT. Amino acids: CASSPGQGIEAFF.

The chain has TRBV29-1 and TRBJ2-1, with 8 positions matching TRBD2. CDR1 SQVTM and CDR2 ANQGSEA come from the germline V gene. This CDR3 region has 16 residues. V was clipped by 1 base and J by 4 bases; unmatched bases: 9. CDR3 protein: CSVEGGPLAGYNEQFF. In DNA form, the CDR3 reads TGCAGCGTTGAAGGGGGCCCCTTAGCGGGATACAATGAGCAGTTCTTC.